This passage covers 25 T cell receptor delta chains from one sample sequenced in a study of gamma delta lymphoproliferative disorders and STAT genes. PBMCs from patients and controls supplied the genomic DNA for sequencing. TCRdb redid the clone calls on the multiplex PCR reads with CATT. The sample lists more than 850 delta-chain clones; 1.5% to 2% were seen once. The sequencing sample was made of blood. The origin of the receptors is a human donor in good health.

No call was made for the V gene; the J gene is TRDJ1; TRDD3 was called by the table and not checked on the DNA. The CDR3 runs to 16 residues. The CDR3 loop reads CACDLLGDKDADKLIF. Here the CDR3 DNA reads TGTGCCTGTGACCTACTGGGGGATAAGGATGCCGATAAACTCATCTTT.

To note about this clone: TCRdb lists the protein of a much larger clone for this DNA, which differs at residue 10, so this is likely a read error; the protein given here is translated from the DNA itself. The chain recombines TRDV2 with TRDJ3; D unclear. CDR1 and CDR2 from the germline V gene are GEAIGNYY and EKD. V lost 1 base to trimming and J lost 3 bases, with 15 bases between them. This CDR3 has 18 residues. The CDR3 spells CACDTAGPSFWDTRQMFF. CDR3 bases: TGTGCCTGTGACACGGCGGGCCCGAGCTTCTGGGACACCCGACAGATGTTTTTC.

This clone was counted many times. A read error is likely here: a far larger clone is one base away. CDR3: CAASRENPCRGYMDYCTDKLIF. The CDR3 region has the DNA TGTGCAGCAAGCCGGGAGAACCCCTGTAGGGGATACATGGATTATTGTACCGATAAACTCATCTTT. The chain uses TRAV29/DV5 and TRDJ1, with 8 bases identical to TRDD3. From germline, CDR1 is NSMFDY and CDR2 ISSIKDK. CDR3 length equals 22 residues. V lost 1 base, J lost 2 bases, and 28 bases stayed unmatched.

There are many counts of this clone. It differs at one base from a far larger clone, so likely a read error. Other DNA sequences in the sample encode the same CDR3. This chain links TRDV2 with TRDJ3, with D tentatively TRDD3 (5 bases). This CDR3 spans 18 amino acids. CDR1 and CDR2 (germline): GEAIGNYY, EKD. CDR3 DNA: TGTGCCTGTGACACGGCGGGCCCGAGCTCCTGGGACACCCGGCAGATGTTTTTC. Translating it yields CACDTAGPSSWDTRQMFF.

This clone showed up many times. The protein recorded in TCRdb matches a much larger clone and deviates from this DNA's translation at residue 6, suggesting a read error; the protein here is obtained by translating the DNA. The chain is built from TRDV2 and TRDJ1; 7 bases are shared with TRDD3. CDR3 length equals 20 residues. Germline CDR1 and CDR2: GEAIGNYY and EKD. Germline trimming cut 1 base from V and 1 base from J; bases unmatched to any gene: 20. The CDR3 sequence: CACDTLGLGAKDTFTDKLIF. The CDR3, as DNA: TGTGCCTGTGACACGTTGGGCCTGGGGGCAAAGGATACCTTCACCGATAAACTCATCTTT.

In the case of this clone: The protein TCRdb gives is from a much larger clone and does not agree with this DNA's translation at residue 25, likely a read error; the protein shown here comes from the DNA. The chain combines TRDV1 with TRDJ1; 13 nucleotides agree with TRDD3. The CDR3 is made up of 27 amino acids. Germline V gene lookup returns CDR1 TSWWSYY and CDR2 QGS. The CDR3 DNA is TGTGCTCTTGGGGAAAGATTTTCCTTCCTTGTGAAATACTGGGGGATACGCGAACACCGGGACACCGATAAACCCATCTTT. Its translation is CALGERFSFLVKYWGIREHRDTDKPIF.

This clone was seen repeatedly, ten times or more. The mismatch at residue 6 between this DNA's translation and the TCRdb protein of a much larger clone likely reflects a read error; the protein shown is translated from the DNA. The V gene is TRDV2, the J gene TRDJ3; unclear D gene. This CDR3 comprises 18 residues. Trimming removed 1 base from V and 0 bases from J, with 12 bases in between. Germline V lookup: CDR1 GEAIGNYY, CDR2 EKD. The CDR3 protein is CACDTVGPSSWDTRQMFF. In nucleotides, the CDR3 is TGTGCCTGTGACACGGTGGGCCCGAGCTCCTGGGACACCCGACAGATGTTTTTC.

About this clone: TCRdb's listed protein matches a much larger clone and diverges from this DNA's translation at residue 14, likely through a read error; the protein shown comes from the DNA. V is TRDV1 and J is TRDJ1; 7 bases agree with TRDD3. This CDR3 has 15 residues. Germline loops: CDR1 TSWWSYY, CDR2 QGS. CDR3 in amino acids: CALGGYWGVTDKLTF. The CDR3 DNA sequence: TGTGCTCTTGGGGGGTACTGGGGTGTCACCGATAAACTCACCTTT.

This clone came up a few times. The protein in TCRdb stems from a much larger clone and differs at residue 5 from this DNA's translation, likely a read error; here the protein is translated from the DNA. The rearrangement joins TRDV2 to TRDJ1; 7 bases align to TRDD3. Germline assignment: CDR1 GEAIGNYY and CDR2 EKD. V lost 2 bases, J lost 0 bases, and 14 bases stayed unmatched. The CDR3 runs to 18 residues. The CDR3 bases are TGTGCCTGTGACATCGTCGGGGGATTGGGAAAGTACACCGATAAACTCATCTTT. Translated, it gives CACDIVGGLGKYTDKLIF.

This clone was found many times. This likely came from a read error, as a far larger clone is one base away. The sample holds other DNA sequences that translate to the same CDR3. DNA for the CDR3: TGTGCCTGTGACACCGTCGGGGGATTGGGAAAGTACACCGATAAACTCATTTTT. It is translated as CACDTVGGLGKYTDKLIF. The rearrangement uses TRDV2 and TRDJ1; 7 nucleotides match TRDD3. Per germline, CDR1 GEAIGNYY and CDR2 EKD. The CDR3 length is 18 residues.

This clone is medium-sized (0.01 to 0.1%). A far larger clone is off by one base, so a read error is likely. Within the sample, other DNA sequences also encode this same CDR3. The CDR3 DNA follows: TGTGCCTGCGACACGTCGGGCCTGGGGGCAAAGGATACCTTCACCGATAAACTCATCTTT. It yields the protein CACDTSGLGAKDTFTDKLIF. The chain employs TRDV2 and TRDJ1; 7 bases are shared with TRDD3. Germline CDR1 reads GEAIGNYY; CDR2 reads EKD. The CDR3 is 20 amino acids.

This clone occurred a few times. The protein TCRdb lists belongs to a much larger clone and differs from this DNA's translation at residue 3, which points to a read error; the protein shown is made from the DNA. The V gene is TRDV1, the J gene TRDJ1; possible D gene TRDD3, 6 bases. Germline-derived CDR1 and CDR2 are TSWWSYY and QGS. CDR3 length: 20 amino acids. The CDR3 protein is CAPGDQSYSLRWKYTDKLIF. The CDR3 coding sequence is TGTGCTCCTGGGGATCAAAGTTATTCCTTACGATGGAAATACACCGATAAACTCATCTTT.

This clone has more than one count but fewer than ten. The CDR3 DNA reads as TGTGCCTGTGACACCGTAGGGCTGGGGGAAAACGGGGCCGATAAACTCATCTTT. This translates into CACDTVGLGENGADKLIF. The genes are TRDV2 and TRDJ1; 8 positions match TRDD3. V shed 0 bases, J shed 3 bases, and the junction held 14 bases outside the gene matches. CDR1 is GEAIGNYY and CDR2 is EKD in the germline V gene. The CDR3 has 18 amino acids.

At least ten counts were recorded for this clone. The protein in TCRdb stems from a much larger clone and differs at residue 14 from this DNA's translation, likely a read error; here the protein is translated from the DNA. The sample has other DNA sequences that encode this CDR3 too. The J gene is TRDJ1, the V gene TRDV2, with TRDD3 identical over 7 bases. The CDR3 has 20 residues. The germline V gene has CDR1 GEAIGNYY and CDR2 EKD. V lost 1 base and J lost 1; bases outside the gene matches: 20. The CDR3 region is CACDTSGLGAKDTLTDKLIF. The CDR3 coding sequence is TGTGCCTGTGACACGTCGGGCCTGGGGGCAAAGGATACCCTCACCGATAAACTCATCTTT.

For this clone: This likely reflects a read error, since a far larger clone is one base away. Other DNA variants within this sample encode the same CDR3. The chain is built from TRDV2 and TRDJ3; TRDD3 might be the D (5 bases). There are 18 residues in the CDR3. Germline CDR1 is GEAIGNYY and CDR2 is EKD. The CDR3 nucleotides are TGTGCCTGTGACACGGCGGGCCCGAGCTCCTGGGACACCCGTCAGATGTTTTTC. Encoded protein: CACDTAGPSSWDTRQMFF.

This clone was observed a handful of times. This DNA's translation and the protein TCRdb lists, from a much larger clone, do not match at residue 8, likely due to a read error; the protein shown is translated from the DNA. The chain has TRDV1 and TRDJ1; 10 nucleotides agree with TRDD3. The CDR3 runs 21 residues. V gave up 5 bases and J gave up 2 bases; unmatched junction bases: 23. CDR1 and CDR2 (germline): TSWWSYY, QGS. CDR3: CALGNTQRAGGYKTWTDKLIF. CDR3 nucleotide sequence: TGTGCTCTTGGGAACACACAGAGGGCTGGGGGATATAAAACGTGGACCGATAAACTCATCTTT.

This clone was seen only a few times. TCRdb's protein, taken from a much larger clone, differs from this DNA's translation at residue 10, likely owing to a read error; the protein displayed comes from the DNA. The rearrangement uses TRDV2 and TRDJ1, with 7 bases that match TRDD3. CDR3 size: 18 residues. Germline V gives CDR1 GEAIGNYY, CDR2 EKD. V dropped 0 bases and J dropped 0; count of bases not matched to a gene: 12. In DNA form, the CDR3 reads TGTGCCTGTGACACCGTCGGGGGATTGGAAAAGTACACCGATAAACTCATCTTT. It specifies CACDTVGGLEKYTDKLIF.

The J segment is TRDJ1; no V gene was assigned; the table's D gene call, TRDD3, was not cross checked with the DNA. This CDR3 contains 15 residues. The CDR3: CAIGTGGYSTDKLIF. DNA for the CDR3: TGCGCAATTGGTACTGGGGGATATTCCACCGATAAACTCATCTTT.

A few counts support this clone. TCRdb pairs this DNA with a much larger clone's protein that differs at residue 18, likely a read error; the protein shown was translated from the DNA. The CDR3 DNA sequence: TGTGCAGCAAGCCGGGAGAACCCCTGTAGGGGATACGTGGATTATTGTACCGGTAAACTCATCTTT. It is translated as CAASRENPCRGYVDYCTGKLIF. The chain joins TRAV29/DV5 to TRDJ1; 9 positions agree with TRDD3. There are 22 residues in the CDR3. Germline CDR1 and CDR2: NSMFDY and ISSIKDK. The full variable domain, in which reference TRAV29/DV5 and TRDJ1 provide the parts outside the CDR3, is DQQVKQNSPSLSVQEGRISILNCDYTNSMFDYFLWYKKYPAEGPTFLISISSIKDKNEDGRFTVFLNKSAKHLSLHIVPSQPGDSAVYFCAASRENPCRGYVDYCTGKLIFGKGTRVTVEP.

On this clone: This DNA translates differently at residue 3 from the TCRdb protein, which is that of a much larger clone; a read error is likely, and the protein shown is the DNA's own translation. This sequence joins TRDV2 and TRDJ2; 7 nucleotides line up with TRDD3. The CDR3 runs to 18 residues. Germline V CDR1 and CDR2: GEAIGNYY, EKD. The CDR3 loop is CAYDAVGDQGPETAQLFF. For the CDR3, the DNA is TGTGCCTATGACGCGGTGGGGGACCAAGGGCCGGAGACAGCACAACTCTTCTTT.

Worth noting for this clone: The protein that TCRdb holds for this DNA derives from a much larger clone and differs from the translated DNA at residue 18, which likely indicates a read error; the protein shown here is translated from the DNA. The J gene is TRDJ1, the V gene TRDV2, with 7 bases aligning to TRDD3. This CDR3 comprises 20 residues. CDR1 GEAIGNYY and CDR2 EKD come from the germline V gene. The CDR3 DNA sequence: TGTGCCTGTGACACGTCGGGCCTGGGGGCAAAGGATACCTTCACCGATAAACGCATCTTT. Residues: CACDTSGLGAKDTFTDKRIF.

This clone was seen a few times. This is likely an artifact of a read error, given a far larger clone one base away. The chain recombines TRDV1 with TRDJ1; TRDD3 matches 10 bases. Germline CDR1 reads TSWWSYY; CDR2 reads QGS. This CDR3 is built from 28 residues. V shed 0 bases, J shed 0 bases, and the junction held 37 bases outside the gene matches. The CDR3 region is CALGELHPSLPPYWGIPQALLYTDKLIF. CDR3 sequence (DNA): TGTGCTCTTGGGGAACTGCACCCATCCCTTCCCCCTTACTGGGGGATCCCCCAGGCGTTGCTCTACACCGATAAACTCATCTTT.

This clone was seen a few times. The TCRdb protein, from a much larger clone, departs from this DNA's translation at residue 12, likely by read error; the protein shown derives from the DNA. The chain has TRDV2 and TRDJ1; TRDD3 aligns across 7 bases. The V gene's germline CDR1 is GEAIGNYY and CDR2 EKD. The CDR3 contains 18 residues. V shed 0 bases, J shed 0 bases, and the junction held 12 bases outside the gene matches. The DNA for the CDR3 is TGTGCCTGTGACACCGTCGGGGGATTGGGAAAGCACACCGATAAACTCATCTTT. This translates into CACDTVGGLGKHTDKLIF.

This clone was counted many times. TCRdb assigns this DNA the protein of a much larger clone, which departs from its translation at residue 11; this likely reflects a read error, and the protein shown comes from translating the DNA. This chain joins TRDV2 and TRDJ1; TRDD3 aligns across 7 bases. Germline CDR1 is GEAIGNYY and CDR2 is EKD. CDR3 length: 18 amino acids. V lost 0 bases and J lost 0; bases outside the gene matches: 12. Here the CDR3 DNA reads TGTGCCTGTGACACCGTCGGGGGATTGGGAAGGTACACCGATAAACTCATCTTT. Translating gives CACDTVGGLGRYTDKLIF.

In this sample, this clone turned up many times. This sequence is one base from a far larger clone and is likely a read error. Distinct nucleotide sequences in the sample also encode this CDR3. CDR3 sequence reads: CALGNTQGAGGYKTWTDKLIF. The CDR3 DNA reads TGTGCCCTTGGGAACACACAGGGGGCTGGGGGATATAAAACGTGGACCGATAAACTCATCTTT. The rearrangement links TRDV1 to TRDJ1, with 10 bases fitting TRDD3. The V gene's germline CDR1 is TSWWSYY and CDR2 QGS. The CDR3 totals 21 residues.